The 27 T cell receptor beta chains below were found in one sample sequenced in a study of CD4 T cells in relation to SARS-CoV-2 and coronaviruses. The assay was immunoSEQ multiplex PCR, and TCRdb's table has in-frame clones only and misses some. The profile shows 65,000 or so clones, 94% of them singletons. Unexposed donor CD4+ T cells date from 2011-2018, before the COVID-19 pandemic. The source material was naive CD4+ T cells from PBMCs. Indicated subset: naive CD4+ T cells isolated by negative enrichment. These receptors originate from a human donor in good health.

V gene TRBV19 combines with J gene TRBJ1-6; 8 bases are a match to TRBD1. The V segment lost 9 bases and the J segment 5 bases; nucleotides outside the gene matches: 9. Looked up from germline, CDR1 is LNHDA and CDR2 is SQIVND (reference sequence). The CDR3 consists of 15 residues. This CDR3 reads CASTLGTGHNSPLHF. CDR3 in DNA: TGTGCCAGCACCCTGGGGACAGGTCATAATTCACCCCTCCACTTT.

The V and J genes are TRBV4-1 and TRBJ2-2; D might be TRBD1 or TRBD2, each matching 5 bases. The CDR3 length is 15 residues. Germline CDR1 is MGHRA and CDR2 is YSYEKL. The V end was cut by 4 bases, the J end by 1 base, with 10 bases between. This CDR3 is CASSLGVWNTGELFF. In DNA, the CDR3 is TGCGCCAGCAGCCTGGGGGTTTGGAACACCGGGGAGCTGTTTTTT.

CDR3 DNA sequence: TGCACCAGCAGCCGCGGGACAGGGTCGAGCGGGAGAGGGGACTACAATGAGCAGTTCTTC. Translating it yields CTSSRGTGSSGRGDYNEQFF. This chain uses TRBV1 with TRBJ2-1; the DNA was not compared with TRBD1, the D call given in the table. TRBV1 is listed as a pseudogene. The CDR3 consists of 20 residues.

The CDR3 loop reads CATSGSGGDTEAFF. CDR3 coding DNA: TGTGCCACCAGCGGGTCCGGAGGGGACACTGAAGCTTTCTTT. V usage is TRBV15 and J usage is TRBJ1-1; TRBD1 is a possible D gene (5 bases). The CDR3 is 14 residues long. V lost 5 bases to trimming and J lost 3 bases, with 13 bases between them. The germline gives CDR1 LNHNV, CDR2 YYDKDF (reference sequence).

V usage is TRBV10-1 and J usage is TRBJ2-7; a weak D match, TRBD2 (5 bases). V dropped 10 bases and J dropped 4 bases, with 20 bases sitting between them. CDR1 is WNHNN, CDR2 SYGVQD, per germline (reference sequence). The CDR3 runs 14 residues. The CDR3 region is CATSESGSGYEQYF. In DNA form, the CDR3 reads TGCGCCACCTCCGAGTCGGGGAGCGGATACGAGCAGTACTTC.

This clone was detected only once. The chain recombines TRBV9 with TRBJ2-1; TRBD2 aligns across 7 bases. The length of the CDR3 is 15 residues. The J segment lost 3 bases and the V segment lost 0 bases, leaving 3 bases of the junction unmatched. Germline-derived CDR1 and CDR2 are SGDLS and YYNGEE. The CDR3: CASSVGLADYNEQFF. The CDR3 coding sequence is TGTGCCAGCAGCGTAGGACTAGCAGACTACAATGAGCAGTTCTTC. The complete variable domain, with remaining parts taken from reference TRBV9 and TRBJ2-1, reads DSGVTQTPKHLITATGQRVTLRCSPRSGDLSVYWYQQSLDQGLQFLIQYYNGEERAKGNILERFSAQQFPDLHSELNLSSLELGDSALYFCASSVGLADYNEQFFGPGTRLTVL.

This rearrangement joins TRBV4-1 to TRBJ2-7; TRBD2 matches 12 bases. The CDR3 is made up of 15 amino acids. Per germline, CDR1 MGHRA and CDR2 YSYEKL. Trimming at V came to 4 bases and at J to 2 bases, leaving 3 bases not matched to a gene. For the CDR3, the DNA is TGCGCCAGCAGCCTGCGACTAGCGGGAGCCTACGAGCAGTACTTC. This gives the protein CASSLRLAGAYEQYF.

This clone was detected once. V and J are TRBV6-5 and TRBJ1-4, with D tentatively TRBD1 (5 bases). The CDR3 spans 15 residues. Germline V lookup: CDR1 MNHEY, CDR2 SVGAGI. Trimming pared 8 bases from V and 0 bases from J, leaving 13 bases between. In DNA, the CDR3 is TGTGCCAGCGGTTCCCAGACAGCAACTAATGAAAAACTGTTTTTT. Translation gives CASGSQTATNEKLFF.

The sample holds one count of this clone. The chain carries TRBV11-2 and TRBJ2-2, with TRBD2 matching 9 bases. Unmatched junction bases numbered 3, after V lost 2 bases and J lost 2 bases. Germline-derived CDR1 and CDR2 are SGHAT and FQNNGV. There are 16 residues in the CDR3. The CDR3: CASSLRLAGNTGELFF. CDR3 bases: TGTGCCAGCAGCTTAAGGCTAGCGGGAAACACCGGGGAGCTGTTTTTT. Variable domain in full (rest from reference TRBV11-2 and TRBJ2-2): EAGVAQSPRYKIIEKRQSVAFWCNPISGHATLYWYQQILGQGPKLLIQFQNNGVVDDSQLPKDRFSAERLKGVDSTLKIQPAKLEDSAVYLCASSLRLAGNTGELFFGEGSRLTVL.

The chain joins TRBV5-8 to TRBJ1-4, with unresolved D. The germline V gene has CDR1 SGHTS and CDR2 YDEGEE. V lost 4 bases and J 0 bases, leaving 13 bases between the germline ends. CDR3 length: 16 amino acids. As DNA, the CDR3 is TGTGCCAGCAGCCTAGTCGGACTGGCAACTAATGAAAAACTGTTTTTT. Protein sequence: CASSLVGLATNEKLFF.

The chain joins TRBV28 to TRBJ2-7; 7 bases align to TRBD1. The CDR3 covers 14 residues. Germline loops: CDR1 MDHEN, CDR2 SYDVKM. Losses at the gene ends were 6 bases for V and 2 bases for J; bases not matched to a gene: 7. The CDR3 DNA reads as TGTGCCAGCAGGACCGGGACAGCTCCCTACGAGCAGTACTTC. Translating it yields CASRTGTAPYEQYF.

This clone was observed a few times. The V and J genes are TRBV5-4 and TRBJ2-2; D is unresolved. V lost 2 bases to trimming and J lost 4 bases, with 12 bases between them. Germline CDR1 reads SGHNT; CDR2 reads YYREEE (reference sequence). CDR3 length: 15 residues. CDR3: CASSFSGEITGELFF. The CDR3 coding sequence is TGTGCCAGCAGCTTTAGTGGGGAAATCACCGGGGAGCTGTTTTTT.

V gene TRBV30 combines with J gene TRBJ2-7, with 13 positions matching TRBD2. Germline-derived CDR1 and CDR2 are GTSNPN and SVGIG (reference sequence). This CDR3 has 15 amino acids. V gave up 2 bases and J gave up 3 bases; unmatched junction bases: 4. This CDR3 is CAWSLGTSGVYEQYF. In DNA, the CDR3 is TGTGCCTGGAGTCTTGGGACTAGCGGGGTCTACGAGCAGTACTTC.

In DNA, the CDR3 is TGTGCCAGTAAAGGCCAGGGCCGATCTGGGGCCAACGTCCTGACTTTC. Translated: CASKGQGRSGANVLTF. V is TRBV19 and J is TRBJ2-6, with TRBD1 as a possible D gene (5 bases). In germline, CDR1 is LNHDA, CDR2 SQIVND (reference sequence). Trimming removed 7 bases at V and 1 base at J, with 14 bases between. There are 16 residues in the CDR3.

The chain couples TRBV2 to TRBJ2-1; no clear D. The CDR3 is 11 amino acids. Trimming took 1 base from V and 8 from J, leaving 3 bases between them. Germline V gene sequence: CDR1 SNHLY, CDR2 FYNNEI. In DNA, the CDR3 is TGTGCCAGCAGTGAAGTCTATGAGCAGTTCTTC. It is translated as CASSEVYEQFF.

The rearrangement links TRBV5-5 to TRBJ2-3, with D possibly being TRBD1 or TRBD2 (5 bases each). Trimming removed 0 bases from V and 1 base from J, with 9 bases in between. The CDR3 covers 15 residues. CDR1 is SGHKS, CDR2 YYEKEE, per germline (reference sequence). The CDR3 sequence: CASSLGRGRTDTQYF. CDR3 nucleotides: TGTGCCAGCAGCTTGGGTCGGGGCCGCACAGATACGCAGTATTTT.

The rearrangement links TRBV10-3 to TRBJ2-2, with TRBD2 identical over 11 bases. The V gene end was trimmed by 6 bases and the J gene end by 4 bases; junction bases not matched to a gene: 1. Germline lookup yields CDR1 ENHRY and CDR2 SYGVKD. The CDR3 covers 14 residues. This CDR3 reads CAIRTSGTTGELFF. The CDR3 nucleotides are TGTGCCATCAGGACTAGCGGGACCACCGGGGAGCTGTTTTTT.

The rearrangement joins TRBV5-1 to TRBJ2-2; 12 nucleotides align to TRBD1. V lost 3 bases and J lost 6; bases outside the gene matches: 6. The germline V gene encodes CDR1 SGHRS and CDR2 YFSETQ. The CDR3 has 16 residues. The CDR3 DNA reads TGCGCCAGCAGCTACACCGGGACAGGGGGCTCCGGGGAGCTGTTTTTT. The encoded protein is CASSYTGTGGSGELFF.

The chain carries TRBV18 and TRBJ1-1, with a tentative D call TRBD1 (5 bases). CDR1 is KGHSH, CDR2 LQKENI, per germline. Trimming removed 3 bases at V and 6 bases at J, with 11 bases between. The CDR3 consists of 13 residues. CDR3: CASSPSGSAEAFF. DNA for the CDR3: TGTGCCAGCTCACCGTCAGGGTCGGCTGAAGCTTTCTTT.

The chain is built from TRBV28 and TRBJ2-7; perhaps D is TRBD1 or TRBD2 (5 bases each). This CDR3 spans 13 amino acids. Germline-derived CDR1 and CDR2 are MDHEN and SYDVKM. The V end was cut by 9 bases, the J end by 2 bases, with 14 bases between. As DNA, the CDR3 is TGTGCCAGTACCGGGACGCCCACCTACGAGCAGTACTTC. Translated: CASTGTPTYEQYF.

This clone has a single count. The chain combines TRBV10-2 with TRBJ2-5; 10 nucleotides align to TRBD2. Germline loops: CDR1 WSHSY, CDR2 SAAADI. The CDR3 runs to 15 residues. The V and J ends lost 5 bases and 4 bases, in that order; junction bases with no gene match: 7. CDR3 coding DNA: TGCGCCAGCAGTAAAGCGGGAGGGCCATTAGAGACCCAGTACTTC. It is translated as CASSKAGGPLETQYF.

The gene calls are TRBV25-1 and TRBJ2-4, with a weak D call TRBD1 (6 bases). V lost 1 base, J lost 4 bases, and 14 bases lay in between. This CDR3 contains 16 residues. From germline, CDR1 is MGHDK and CDR2 SYGVNS. DNA of the CDR3: TGTGCCAGCAGTGAATTCGGGACAAGTACGAAAAACATTCAGTACTTC. Residues: CASSEFGTSTKNIQYF.

V is TRBV7-2 and J is TRBJ1-5; tentatively, D is TRBD1 (5 bases). CDR1 and CDR2 from the germline V gene are SGHTA and FQGNSA. The CDR3 runs to 15 residues. V was trimmed by 5 bases and J by 0 bases, leaving 11 bases between them. CDR3 amino acids: CASSPDRSSNQPQHF. The CDR3 nucleotides are TGTGCCAGCAGCCCAGACAGATCTAGCAATCAGCCCCAGCATTTT. The whole variable domain, remainder taken from reference TRBV7-2 and TRBJ1-5, is GAGVSQSPSNKVTEKGKDVELRCDPISGHTALYWYRQSLGQGLEFLIYFQGNSAPDKSGLPSDRFSAERTGGSVSTLTIQRTQQEDSAVYLCASSPDRSSNQPQHFGDGTRLSIL.

In nucleotides, the CDR3 is TGTGCCACCCGTCCCCACAGGGGGCCTTCCTACGAGCAGTACTTC. It is translated as CATRPHRGPSYEQYF. The V and J genes are TRBV28 and TRBJ2-7; TRBD1 matches 9 bases. This CDR3 contains 15 residues. With V trimmed by 10 bases and J by 1 base, 11 bases remained unmatched. CDR1 and CDR2 from the germline V gene are MDHEN and SYDVKM.

The chain couples TRBV10-3 to TRBJ1-2; 7 nucleotides align to TRBD1. Germline lookup yields CDR1 ENHRY and CDR2 SYGVKD. The CDR3 sequence is 13 residues long. With V trimmed by 10 bases and J by 1 base, 6 bases remained unmatched. The DNA for the CDR3 is TGTGCCAACGGAGGACAGGATAACTATGGCTACACCTTC. Translation gives CANGGQDNYGYTF.

This clone has a single count. The gene calls are TRBV2 and TRBJ2-1; D unresolved. The CDR3 is made up of 12 amino acids. The V gene lost 3 bases and the J gene lost 12 bases, with 12 bases spanning the gap. CDR1 is SNHLY and CDR2 is FYNNEI in the germline V gene. CDR3 in amino acids: CASSDRAIGQFF. CDR3 in DNA: TGTGCCAGCAGTGACAGAGCAATTGGGCAGTTCTTC.

V usage is TRBV19 and J usage is TRBJ2-7; D is possibly TRBD1 (5 bases). The V end was cut by 6 bases, the J end by 2 bases, with 17 bases between. Per germline, CDR1 LNHDA and CDR2 SQIVND (reference sequence). There are 15 residues in the CDR3. The CDR3 here is CASRLQGQGTYEQYF. DNA for the CDR3: TGTGCCAGTAGACTTCAGGGTCAGGGCACCTACGAGCAGTACTTC.